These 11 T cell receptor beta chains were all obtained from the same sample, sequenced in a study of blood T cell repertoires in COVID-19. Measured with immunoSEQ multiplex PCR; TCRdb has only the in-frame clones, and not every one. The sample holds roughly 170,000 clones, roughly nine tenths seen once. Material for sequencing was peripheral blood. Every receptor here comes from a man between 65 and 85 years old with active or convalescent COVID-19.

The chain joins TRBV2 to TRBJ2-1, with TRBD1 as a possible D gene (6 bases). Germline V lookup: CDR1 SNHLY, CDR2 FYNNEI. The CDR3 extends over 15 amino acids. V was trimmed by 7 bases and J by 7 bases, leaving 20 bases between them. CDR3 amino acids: CASTGQWLRGNEQFF. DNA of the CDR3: TGTGCCAGCACCGGACAATGGCTAAGGGGGAATGAGCAGTTCTTC.

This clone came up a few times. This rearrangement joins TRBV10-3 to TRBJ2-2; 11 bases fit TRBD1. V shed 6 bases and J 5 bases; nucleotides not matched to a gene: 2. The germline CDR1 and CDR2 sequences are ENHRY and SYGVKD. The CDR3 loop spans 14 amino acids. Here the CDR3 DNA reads TGTGCCATCAGGGGGACAGGGGGGACCGGGGAGCTGTTTTTT. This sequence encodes CAIRGTGGTGELFF.

CDR3 DNA sequence: TGTGCCAGCAGCACCAGGGGGCCGCGCTACACCTTC. It encodes CASSTRGPRYTF. The chain recombines TRBV7-2 with TRBJ1-2, with 8 bases matching TRBD1. The J segment lost 9 bases and the V segment lost 5 bases, leaving 5 bases of the junction unmatched. In germline, CDR1 is SGHTA, CDR2 FQGNSA. This CDR3 is built from 12 residues.

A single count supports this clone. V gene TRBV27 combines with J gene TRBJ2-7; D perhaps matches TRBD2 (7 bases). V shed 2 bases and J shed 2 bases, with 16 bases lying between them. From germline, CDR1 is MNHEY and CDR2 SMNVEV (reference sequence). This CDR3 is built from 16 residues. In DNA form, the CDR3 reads TGTGCCAGCAGTTTAGGGGGGGGCCTTCCCCCCTACGAGCAGTACTTC. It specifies CASSLGGGLPPYEQYF.

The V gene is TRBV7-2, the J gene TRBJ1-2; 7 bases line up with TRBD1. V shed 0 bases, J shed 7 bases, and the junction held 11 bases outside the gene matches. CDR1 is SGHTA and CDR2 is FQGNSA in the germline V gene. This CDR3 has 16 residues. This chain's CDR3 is CASSLAGTEGTGGYTF. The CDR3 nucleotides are TGTGCCAGCAGCTTAGCCGGGACAGAAGGTACGGGTGGCTACACCTTC.

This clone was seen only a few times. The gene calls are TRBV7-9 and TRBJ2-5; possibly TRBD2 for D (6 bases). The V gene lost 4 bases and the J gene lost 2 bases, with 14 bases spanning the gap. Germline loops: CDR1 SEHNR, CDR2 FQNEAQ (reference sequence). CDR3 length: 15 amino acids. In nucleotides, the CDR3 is TGTGCCAGCAGCTCTCCCGGGAGCCGACAAGAGACCCAGTACTTC. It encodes CASSSPGSRQETQYF.

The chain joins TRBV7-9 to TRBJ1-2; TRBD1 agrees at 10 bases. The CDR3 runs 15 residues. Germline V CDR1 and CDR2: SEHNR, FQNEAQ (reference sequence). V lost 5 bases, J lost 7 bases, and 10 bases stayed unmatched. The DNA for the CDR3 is TGTGCCAGCAGCGCTGGCGACAGGGGGCCGGTTGGCTACACCTTC. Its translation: CASSAGDRGPVGYTF.

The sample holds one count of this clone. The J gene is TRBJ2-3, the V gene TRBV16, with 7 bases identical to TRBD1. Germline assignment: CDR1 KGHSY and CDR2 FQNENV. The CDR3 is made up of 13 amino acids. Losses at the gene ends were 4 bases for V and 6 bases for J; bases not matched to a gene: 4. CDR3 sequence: CASSLDRADTQYF. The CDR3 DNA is TGTGCCAGCAGCCTTGACAGGGCCGATACGCAGTATTTT.

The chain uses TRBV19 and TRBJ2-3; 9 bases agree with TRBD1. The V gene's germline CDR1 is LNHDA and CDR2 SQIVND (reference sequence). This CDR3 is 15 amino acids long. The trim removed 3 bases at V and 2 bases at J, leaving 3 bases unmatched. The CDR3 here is CASSIGTGTTDTQYF. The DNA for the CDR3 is TGTGCCAGTAGTATCGGGACAGGGACCACAGATACGCAGTATTTT.

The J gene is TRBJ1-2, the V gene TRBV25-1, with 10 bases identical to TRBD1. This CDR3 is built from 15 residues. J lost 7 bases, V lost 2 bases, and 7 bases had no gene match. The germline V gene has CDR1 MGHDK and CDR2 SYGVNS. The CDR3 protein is CASSEIDRGLVGYTF. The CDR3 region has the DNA TGTGCCAGCAGTGAAATCGACAGGGGGCTGGTTGGCTACACCTTC.

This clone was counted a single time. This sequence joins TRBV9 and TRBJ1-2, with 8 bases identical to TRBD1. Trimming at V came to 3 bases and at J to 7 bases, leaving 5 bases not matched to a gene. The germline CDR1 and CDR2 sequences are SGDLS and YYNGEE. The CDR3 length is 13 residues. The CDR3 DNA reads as TGTGCCAGCAGCGAGAGACAGGGGAGTGGCTACACCTTC. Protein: CASSERQGSGYTF.